This entry features one TCR beta chain sequence. This entry is derived from a study of blood T cell repertoires in COVID-19. Study information: Donors in the United States, Italy and Spain gave samples during acute or convalescent COVID-19. Sources were T cells, B-cell-depleted T cells, or PBMCs; the material itself was cDNA or gDNA.

Measured with immunoSEQ multiplex PCR; TCRdb has only the in-frame clones, and not every one. The sample consists of a few hundred thousand clones, 87% of them appearing once. Germline V gene sequence: CDR1 SGDLS, CDR2 YYNGEE. This CDR3 region has 14 residues. V was cut by 2 bases and J by 5 bases, with 13 bases left in between. The TCR originated in a woman aged 45-65 years who had recovered from COVID-19. The specimen sequenced was peripheral blood. This rearrangement joins TRBV9 to TRBJ1-1, with D possibly TRBD1 on 5 matching bases. CDR3 sequence (DNA): TGTGCCAGCAGCGTCTCAGGGAGGGAAACTGAAGCTTTCTTT. Translated: CASSVSGRETEAFF.